This T cell receptor (beta chain) emerged from a study of regulatory T cells in long-lasting Graves disease. General observations from the study: Sharing of public clonotypes was greater in persistent patients (about 2,700) than in new patients (about 970).

iRepertoire HTBI primers and Arm-PCR of CDR3 regions built TCR beta libraries. MiXCR, run by TCRdb on the multiplex PCR reads, gives a single entry per CDR3 protein. This repertoire shows some 230,000 distinct CDR3 sequences, around 18% found once; its top ten account for more than 20%. This clonotype was recorded many times. Its antigen is undetermined. CDR1 is MGHRA and CDR2 is YSYEKL in the germline V gene. The CDR3 loop spans 15 amino acids. Between the trimmed V and J ends, which lost 3 bases and 4 bases, there was a span of 15 bases. Time point reported: newly diagnosed GD, antithyroid drugs for less than 3 months. The TCR library was made from RNA extracted from PBMCs.

V and J are TRBV4-1 and TRBJ2-5; no clear D gene. The specimen was peripheral blood mononuclear cells (PBMCs), collected at new diagnosis, from a patient treated with antithyroid drugs. The clonotype originates from a female donor with Graves disease. The CDR3 region is CASSQTYQDTETQYF. In nucleotides, the CDR3 is TGCGCCAGCAGCCAGACATACCAGGATACAGAGACCCAGTACTTC.